Below, one T cell receptor (beta chain) is given with its context. Its specificity is unknown. At one end, the junction sequence differs from germline, possibly due to a read error. This sample was taken from a study of cytomegalovirus exposure and HLA in healthy donors. Study results and limitations: There were approximately 150 TCR beta chains listed as cytomegalovirus-associated.

The CDR3 has 18 amino acids. Germline V gene lookup returns CDR1 MGHDK and CDR2 SYGVNS. Researchers ran the PCR with 60 Vbeta and 13 Jbeta primers. Using immunoSEQ multiplex PCR, the repertoire was profiled, and TCRdb retains in-frame clones only, with some absent. The sample shows nearly 110,000 clones, around 79% of them seen only once. The sample comprised PBMCs. This chain uses TRBV25-1 with TRBJ1-4, with TRBD1 matching over 11 bases. The sequence was collected from a man aged 55-75 years in good health and CMV-seronegative. The CDR3 reads CAGSPLDRGLTTNEKLFF. The CDR3 DNA is TGTGCCGGCAGCCCACTGGACAGGGGGCTCACAACTAATGAAAAACTGTTTTTT.